The sequence of this T cell receptor beta chain was determined in a study of blood T cell repertoires in COVID-19. Study-wide context: The origin of the acute and convalescent COVID-19 samples was the United States, Italy and Spain.

Authors' methods: Counts of nucleated cells, estimated from reference gene primer amplification, were obtained. Some clones are missing from TCRdb's copy, which holds only in-frame ones; the method was immunoSEQ multiplex PCR. That table gives V, J and clone size, and the DNA gave D and trimming. The sample lists fewer than 90,000 clones, approximately 88% occurring once. The length of the CDR3 is 15 residues. CDR1 and CDR2 (germline): SGHVS, FQNEAQ. V lost 1 base to trimming and J lost 2 bases; unmatched junction nucleotides: 2. The chain combines TRBV7-8 with TRBJ2-5; TRBD2 matches at 9 bases. The sample comprised peripheral blood. This receptor was taken from a human donor in a cohort sampled during active COVID-19. DNA for the CDR3: TGTGCCAGCAGCTTAGGACTAGCGGAGCAAGAGACCCAGTACTTC. Translating gives CASSLGLAEQETQYF.